One sample yielded the 9 T cell receptor beta chains listed below, sequenced in a study of blood T cell repertoires in COVID-19. Sequencing used immunoSEQ multiplex PCR; TCRdb keeps in-frame clones, though not all of them. The sample includes a few hundred thousand clones, less than 85% of them seen just once. Input material: PBMCs or T cells enriched from blood (not recorded which). These TCRs come from a man aged 35-49 years who had recovered from COVID-19.

The chain uses TRBV15 and TRBJ2-3; TRBD2 matches at 12 bases. V shed 3 bases, J shed 5 bases, and the junction held 6 bases outside the gene matches. This CDR3 is 16 amino acids long. The germline V gene has CDR1 LNHNV and CDR2 YYDKDF (reference sequence). In DNA, the CDR3 is TGTGCCACCAGCAGTGGGACTAGCGGGCTTGTAGATACGCAGTATTTT. It specifies CATSSGTSGLVDTQYF.

This clone was recorded many times. The chain employs TRBV9 and TRBJ1-1; 7 bases align to TRBD1. The trim removed 0 bases at V and 7 bases at J, leaving 6 bases unmatched. The germline gives CDR1 SGDLS, CDR2 YYNGEE. This CDR3 region has 14 residues. CDR3 region: CASSVAYRGGEAFF. The DNA of the CDR3 is TGTGCCAGCAGCGTAGCCTACAGGGGAGGTGAAGCTTTCTTT.

The V gene is TRBV7-8, the J gene TRBJ1-5; 7 positions match TRBD1. CDR1 and CDR2 (germline): SGHVS, FQNEAQ. This CDR3 is built from 16 residues. Trimming at V came to 5 bases and at J to 2 bases, leaving 9 bases not matched to a gene. The CDR3: CASSERQGKRNQPQHF. The CDR3 coding sequence is TGTGCCAGCAGCGAAAGACAGGGCAAGCGCAATCAGCCCCAGCATTTT.

The chain couples TRBV4-3 to TRBJ1-2, with D possibly being TRBD1 (5 bases). Germline CDR1 and CDR2: LGHNA and YSLEER. V shed 3 bases and J shed 2 bases, with 13 bases lying between them. The CDR3 has 15 residues. CDR3 DNA sequence: TGCGCCAGCAGCCAGCTTTTGGGGGGAAACTATGGCTACACCTTC. It is translated as CASSQLLGGNYGYTF.

The J gene is TRBJ1-6, the V gene TRBV11-3; TRBD1 agrees at 11 bases. J gave up 9 bases and V 0 bases, and 4 bases lay outside the gene matches. The germline V gene encodes CDR1 SGHNT and CDR2 YENEEA. CDR3 length: 16 residues. The CDR3 coding sequence is TGTGCCAGCAGCTTAGACGCCGGGACAGGGGGTTCACCCCTCCACTTT. Amino acids: CASSLDAGTGGSPLHF.

This sequence joins TRBV18 and TRBJ2-1, with 14 bases that match TRBD2. The junction had 14 bases not matched to a gene; V was cut back by 0 bases and J by 7 bases. The CDR3 is 20 residues long. CDR1 and CDR2 (germline): KGHSH, LQKENI. The CDR3 DNA sequence: TGTGCCAGCTCACCACCTCCTCGAGCGGGGACTAGCGGGAGCCGGAATGAGCAGTTCTTC. This encodes CASSPPPRAGTSGSRNEQFF. The full variable domain, completed using reference TRBV18 and TRBJ2-1, is NAGVMQNPRHLVRRRGQEARLRCSPMKGHSHVYWYRQLPEEGLKFMVYLQKENIIDESGMPKERFSAEFPKEGPSILRIQQVVRGDSAAYFCASSPPPRAGTSGSRNEQFFGPGTRLTVL.

The chain carries TRBV9 and TRBJ2-1; no clear D gene. Trimming pared 0 bases from V and 7 bases from J, leaving 20 bases between. The germline gives CDR1 SGDLS, CDR2 YYNGEE. The CDR3 sequence is 17 residues long. CDR3 loop: CASSVDVLMLTSNEQFF. The CDR3 nucleotides are TGTGCCAGCAGCGTAGATGTTCTAATGCTCACTTCAAATGAGCAGTTCTTC.

This rearrangement joins TRBV28 to TRBJ1-2, with 10 bases aligning to TRBD1. V was clipped by 5 bases and J by 6 bases; unmatched bases: 6. Germline loops: CDR1 MDHEN, CDR2 SYDVKM. The CDR3 is 14 residues long. The CDR3, as DNA: TGTGCCAGCAGTCCCCGGACAGGGGGTGATGGCTACACCTTC. Translated, it gives CASSPRTGGDGYTF.

The V and J genes are TRBV5-1 and TRBJ2-3, with D possibly matching TRBD2 (6 bases). Per the germline V gene, CDR1 is SGHRS and CDR2 is YFSETQ. The germline V and J ends were trimmed by 5 bases and 0 bases, with 13 bases remaining between them. The CDR3 extends over 15 amino acids. The CDR3 is CASRSSGASTDTQYF. CDR3 sequence (DNA): TGCGCCAGCAGGAGTAGCGGAGCTAGCACAGATACGCAGTATTTT.